In its sample, the clone carrying this T cell receptor (beta chain) was seen once. The target antigen is unknown. The data derive from a study of T-cell memory formation after mild COVID-19. Study-level points and caveats: Pre-infection memory held some responding clones, suggesting pre-existing cross-reactive T cells responded.

TCRdb fed the 5' RACE reads into MiXCR, producing one record per CDR3 protein. Of 350,000 or so distinct CDR3 sequences listed, 21% are singletons. The CDR3 runs to 14 residues. In germline, CDR1 is SGHVS, CDR2 FQNEAQ. V was trimmed by 4 bases and J by 2 bases, leaving 11 bases between them. Input material: PBMCs or a T cell subset sorted from them (not recorded which). This TCR was recovered from an adult woman who had mild COVID-19 (a few samples of this study predate the infection). Cell type and time point are not known. The chain employs TRBV7-8 and TRBJ1-2; D is undetermined. CDR3 in amino acids: CASSSTEINYGYTF. The CDR3 DNA follows: TGTGCCAGCAGCTCCACAGAAATCAACTATGGCTACACCTTC.